This T cell receptor beta chain was found in a study of T cells after yellow fever vaccination. For the study at large: Fractions of low cell number were prepared using SMART-Seq v4 Ultra Low Input.

Study-wide points: A small share of clonotypes appeared in both CD4 and CD8 compartments. The secondary response was weaker, and its peak arrived faster, on day 5 versus 15.

Each CDR3 protein gets one entry after TCRdb re-called the 5' RACE reads with MiXCR. The sample lists about 210,000 distinct CDR3 sequences, 2.5% to 3.5% occurring once. The CDR3 runs 13 residues. V lost 1 base and J lost 3, with 3 bases in between. Germline V gene sequence: CDR1 LNHDA, CDR2 SQIVND (reference sequence). Worth noting for this clonotype: Its specificity is not known.

The sequencing used CD4+ T cells sorted from PBMCs, collected 10 days after the yellow fever booster vaccination. This clonotype originated in a man younger than 35 who received the YFV17D yellow fever vaccine. The chain is built from TRBV19 and TRBJ2-2; no reliable D call. The CDR3 DNA reads as TGTGCCAGTAGTATAGGGGACACCGGGGAGCTGTTTTTT. Encoded protein: CASSIGDTGELFF.